This TCR beta chain was documented in a study of T cell changes during pregnancy in multiple sclerosis (dated by TCRdb to the late 2010s). About the investigation overall: In women with multiple sclerosis, the researchers looked at how the T cell repertoire shifted as pregnancy progressed.

The library came from the immunoSEQ multiplex PCR assay. This is the immuneACCESS table as TCRdb keeps it, with only in-frame sequences that have V and J called. A part of the clones is gone; compared with another copy, unresolved V genes explain less than half, and the rest is unexplained. The sample yields about 49,000 clones; approximately 94% were counted once. Roughly 5.5% of the sample belongs to the ten largest clones. The CDR3, from cysteine to phenylalanine, totals 11 residues. CDR3 DNA is the only sequence kept; it has 33 bases, read in frame from the first base. Trimming at the junction amounts to 5 bases on V and 1 base on J, and the germline ends lie 6 bases apart. Reading the germline V gene (reference sequence) gives CDR1 GTSNPN and CDR2 SVGIG. Concerning this clone itself: Its antigen target is currently unknown. One base away there is no much larger clone; base qualities are not given.

The sequence was obtained from a female donor with multiple sclerosis, enrolled in a pregnancy study. The sample was CD8+ T cells from peripheral blood mononuclear cells, taken before pregnancy. Recombination joined TRBV30 with TRBJ2-7; the D gene remains uncertain. The nucleotide sequence reads as follows: TGTGCCTGGGCCACTTCCTACGAGCAGTACTTC. This translates into CAWATSYEQYF.